Presented here are 8 T cell receptor beta chains from one specimen sequenced in a study of patients with pleural tuberculosis. TCRdb re-derived calls from the reads in MiXCR, one entry per CDR3 protein. The sample has 40,000 to 55,000 distinct CDR3 sequences, approximately 7.5% seen once. The receptors come from a human donor with pleural tuberculosis.

This clonotype was recorded a few times. J is TRBJ1-5 and V is TRBV19; possibly TRBD1 for D (5 bases). V was cut by 6 bases and J by 4 bases, with 10 bases left in between. The germline CDR1 and CDR2 sequences are LNHDA and SQIVND (reference sequence). This CDR3 has 13 amino acids. This chain's CDR3 is CASRLGPNQPQHF. The CDR3 DNA reads TGTGCCAGTAGGCTGGGACCAAATCAGCCCCAGCATTTT. The full variable domain, its missing parts supplied by reference TRBV19 and TRBJ1-5, is DGGITQSPKYLFRKEGQNVTLSCEQNLNHDAMYWYRQDPGQGLRLIYYSQIVNDFQKGDIAEGYSVSREKKESFPLTVTSAQKNPTAFYLCASRLGPNQPQHFGDGTRLSIL.

This clonotype was seen at least ten times. The chain is built from TRBV11-1 and TRBJ1-2; D unresolved. The CDR3 consists of 15 residues. The V end lost 3 bases, the J end lost 1 base, and 12 bases lay between the germline ends. The germline V gene encodes CDR1 SGHAT and CDR2 FQDESV (reference sequence). The DNA for the CDR3 is TGTGCCAGCAGCTTTAAGGACCCAGTTAACTATGGCTACACCTTC. Its translation: CASSFKDPVNYGYTF.

Comment on this clonotype: A much larger clone differs from this one at a single base, so this may be a read error. The chain has TRBV19 and TRBJ1-2; D is uncertain. Between the trimmed V and J ends, which lost 11 bases and 0 bases, there was a span of 16 bases. The CDR3 is 14 residues long. Germline lookup yields CDR1 LNHDA and CDR2 SQIVND (reference sequence). The chain's CDR3 is CACGVGVTNYGYTF. CDR3 in DNA: TGTGCCTGCGGCGTGGGAGTCACTAACTATGGCTACACCTTC.

In its sample, this clonotype was seen many times. This chain joins TRBV6-2 or TRBV6-3 and TRBJ2-5; D unclear. V lost 2 bases to trimming and J lost 2 bases, with 9 bases between them. The CDR3 is 14 residues long. The germline gives CDR1 MNHEY, CDR2 SVGEGT. CDR3 in DNA: TGTGCCAGCAGTTACGGCGGTCTTCAAGAGACCCAGTACTTC. Residues: CASSYGGLQETQYF.

A few counts support this clonotype. The CDR3 region is CASSPIFWENTEAFF. CDR3 DNA sequence: TGTGCCAGCAGCCCCATATTTTGGGAGAACACTGAAGCTTTCTTT. The rearrangement joins TRBV9 to TRBJ1-1; D is unresolved. The CDR3 extends over 15 amino acids. Trimming removed 4 bases from V and 1 base from J, with 14 bases in between. Germline-derived CDR1 and CDR2 are SGDLS and YYNGEE.

The CDR3 bases are TGTGCCACCAGTGATGGCGCAGAGACCAAGGAGACCCAGTACTTC. Its protein product is CATSDGAETKETQYF. The chain uses TRBV24-1 and TRBJ2-5; the D is unclear. Germline CDR1 and CDR2: KGHDR and SFDVKD. Trimming cost V 3 bases and J 5 bases, with 15 bases left between them. This CDR3 spans 15 amino acids.

This clonotype was seen repeatedly, ten times or more. The chain employs TRBV6-1 and TRBJ2-1; possibly TRBD2 for D (5 bases). The V and J ends lost 6 bases and 8 bases respectively, with 14 bases between them. The CDR3 covers 13 residues. CDR1 is MNHNS, CDR2 SASEGT, per germline. The chain's CDR3 is CASSPPGYDEQFF. The CDR3 DNA sequence: TGTGCCAGCAGCCCCCCGGGGTACGATGAGCAGTTCTTC.

Ten or more counts support this clonotype. The V call is TRBV20-1, the J call TRBJ2-1; D is perhaps TRBD2 (5 bases). V gave up 3 bases and J gave up 4 bases, with 13 bases separating them. The CDR3 has 14 amino acids. Germline-derived CDR1 and CDR2 are DFQATT and SNEGSKA (reference sequence). This CDR3 reads CSARRAELYNEQFF. DNA for the CDR3: TGCAGTGCTAGGAGAGCGGAGCTATACAATGAGCAGTTCTTC.